This T cell receptor (beta chain) stems from a study of graft-versus-host responses after intestinal transplantation. Across the whole study: The whole recipient group had anti-thymocyte globulin induction followed by tacrolimus and steroids for 2 to 3 years.

CDR1 ENHRY and CDR2 SYGVKD come from the germline V gene. V was cut by 0 bases and J by 8 bases, with 17 bases left in between. The CDR3 runs to 16 residues. Only in-frame clones appear in the TCRdb table, and some are missing; sequencing was by immunoSEQ multiplex PCR. Among about 97,000 clones listed, 90% were seen once. This clone was counted between two and nine times. What it binds is unknown. Overall study findings and caveats: Early post-transplant HvG declines tracked with peak circulating GvH clone levels. Across patients carrying graft-donor T cell macrochimerism, allografts held high graft-versus-host to host-versus-graft clonal ratios. Among recipient marrow samples, GvH clones were found; some appeared first in ileum or blood.

The TCR comes from a human patient who received an intestinal transplant, so some T cells may come from the graft donor. The chain is built from TRBV10-3 and TRBJ2-1; the D gene could be TRBD1 or TRBD2 (6 bases each). The sample in question was PBMCs, obtained about 450 days after intestinal transplant. CDR3 coding DNA: TGTGCCATCAGTGAGTCGGGGGGCGCCGTTCGGGATGAGCAGTTCTTC. Translation: CAISESGGAVRDEQFF.